A selection of T cell receptor beta chains follows, all from one sample in a study of blood T cell repertoires in COVID-19. The table came from immunoSEQ multiplex PCR; TCRdb's copy has only in-frame clones and leaves some out. The table includes under 300,000 clones, roughly 90% detected once. Material for sequencing was peripheral blood. These receptors were collected from a man aged 45-65 years with acute or convalescent COVID-19. Both conserved end residues are part of each CDR3. The D gene is left open where the match is weak. The size field is filled for only some rows; it gives once, few, many or a size class.

clone_size: NA; v_call: TRBV19; d_call: NA; j_call: TRBJ2-2; cdr3_nt: TGTGCCAGTATGTCCCTAGAAACCCTATTGACCGGGGAGCTGTTTTTT; cdr3_aa: CASMSLETLLTGELFF
clone_size: few; v_call: TRBV2; d_call: NA; j_call: TRBJ2-1; cdr3_nt: TGTGGAACAGGGTATACCTACAATGAGCAGTTCTTC; cdr3_aa: CGTGYTYNEQFF
clone_size: NA; v_call: TRBV5-1; d_call: NA; j_call: TRBJ2-2; cdr3_nt: TGCGCCAGCGGCCGGGGACAAGCGGCCGGGGAGCTGTTTTTT; cdr3_aa: CASGRGQAAGELFF
clone_size: NA; v_call: TRBV6-5; d_call: TRBD1; j_call: TRBJ1-1; cdr3_nt: TGTGCCAGCAGGCAACAGGGGTCCCCTGAAGCTTTCTTT; cdr3_aa: CASRQQGSPEAFF
clone_size: NA; v_call: TRBV7-9; d_call: TRBD1; j_call: TRBJ1-5; cdr3_nt: TGTGCCAGCAGCTTAGGGACAGGGACTAATCAGCCCCAGCATTTT; cdr3_aa: CASSLGTGTNQPQHF
clone_size: NA; v_call: TRBV6-5; d_call: TRBD1; j_call: TRBJ2-7; cdr3_nt: TGTGCCAGCAGTTACGGGCAGGGGGTACCAAACGAGCAGTACTTC; cdr3_aa: CASSYGQGVPNEQYF
clone_size: once; v_call: TRBV18; d_call: NA; j_call: TRBJ1-4; cdr3_nt: TGTGCCAGCTCACCAGTAACAGGAAATGAAAAACTGTTTTTT; cdr3_aa: CASSPVTGNEKLFF
clone_size: NA; v_call: TRBV6-5; d_call: NA; j_call: TRBJ1-6; cdr3_nt: TGTGCCAGCAGTTACGTCCCAGGGTCGAATAATTCACCCCTCCACTTT; cdr3_aa: CASSYVPGSNNSPLHF
clone_size: once; v_call: TRBV5-5; d_call: TRBD2; j_call: TRBJ2-7; cdr3_nt: TGTGCCAGCAGCCGGACTAGCGGGGGTACACCCTACGAGCAGTACTTC; cdr3_aa: CASSRTSGGTPYEQYF
clone_size: NA; v_call: TRBV2; d_call: NA; j_call: TRBJ2-5; cdr3_nt: TGTGCCAGCAGACGGGGGGCCCAAGAGACCCAGTACTTC; cdr3_aa: CASRRGAQETQYF
clone_size: NA; v_call: TRBV7-9; d_call: TRBD1; j_call: TRBJ1-5; cdr3_nt: TGTGCCAGCAGCTCTGGACAGGGGAATCAGCCCCAGCATTTT; cdr3_aa: CASSSGQGNQPQHF
clone_size: NA; v_call: TRBV6-6; d_call: NA; j_call: TRBJ2-7; cdr3_nt: TGTGCCAGCAGGACCGACTCACCTCGGGGCGAGCAGTACTTC; cdr3_aa: CASRTDSPRGEQYF
clone_size: once; v_call: TRBV30; d_call: NA; j_call: TRBJ1-1; cdr3_nt: TGTGCCTGGAGTCCGGGGTTAGGCGATGAAGCTTTCTTT; cdr3_aa: CAWSPGLGDEAFF
clone_size: NA; v_call: TRBV7-9; d_call: TRBD2; j_call: TRBJ2-2; cdr3_nt: TGTGCCAGCAGCTCCGGGACTAGCGGGGTGGGGAACACCGGGGAGCTGTTTTTT; cdr3_aa: CASSSGTSGVGNTGELFF
clone_size: NA; v_call: TRBV3-1/TRBV3-2; d_call: TRBD2; j_call: TRBJ2-6; cdr3_nt: TGTGCCAGCACCGGGACTAGCGGGGGTGCTGGGGCCAACGTCCTGACTTTC; cdr3_aa: CASTGTSGGAGANVLTF
clone_size: NA; v_call: TRBV30; d_call: NA; j_call: TRBJ2-2; cdr3_nt: TGTGCCTGGAGTCCCGAGGGCACCGGGGAGCTGTTTTTT; cdr3_aa: CAWSPEGTGELFF
clone_size: few; v_call: TRBV6-5; d_call: NA; j_call: TRBJ1-5; cdr3_nt: TGTGCCAGCCACCGCGGCCCCACCGTCACTCAGCCCCAGCATTTT; cdr3_aa: CASHRGPTVTQPQHF
clone_size: NA; v_call: TRBV9; d_call: NA; j_call: TRBJ2-3; cdr3_nt: TGTGCCAGCAGCGAGTCAGGTTACACAGATACGCAGTATTTT; cdr3_aa: CASSESGYTDTQYF
clone_size: once; v_call: TRBV3-1/TRBV3-2; d_call: NA; j_call: TRBJ1-1; cdr3_nt: TGTGCCAGCAGCCAAGATTTAGACACTGAAGCTTTCTTT; cdr3_aa: CASSQDLDTEAFF
clone_size: NA; v_call: TRBV6-4; d_call: TRBD2; j_call: TRBJ2-1; cdr3_nt: TGTGCCAGCCCCAATGGCGGGGGGGCACCCAGCTCCTACAATGAGCAGTTCTTC; cdr3_aa: CASPNGGGAPSSYNEQFF
clone_size: NA; v_call: TRBV5-1; d_call: NA; j_call: TRBJ2-7; cdr3_nt: TGCGCCAGCAGCGACCTCGGACACTTCTACGAGCAGTACTTC; cdr3_aa: CASSDLGHFYEQYF
clone_size: NA; v_call: TRBV5-6; d_call: NA; j_call: TRBJ2-1; cdr3_nt: TGTGCCAGCAGCTTGGAACAGTACTTCGGTAATGAGCAGTTCTTC; cdr3_aa: CASSLEQYFGNEQFF
clone_size: once; v_call: TRBV2; d_call: TRBD1; j_call: TRBJ1-1; cdr3_nt: TGTGCCAGCAATACAGGGGGCATGAACACTGAAGCTTTCTTT; cdr3_aa: CASNTGGMNTEAFF
clone_size: NA; v_call: TRBV7-9; d_call: TRBD1; j_call: TRBJ2-3; cdr3_nt: TGTGCCAGCAGCTCCTCGACAGGGAGCACAGATACGCAGTATTTT; cdr3_aa: CASSSSTGSTDTQYF
clone_size: NA; v_call: TRBV15; d_call: NA; j_call: TRBJ1-2; cdr3_nt: TGTGCCACCAGCAGAGACGTAAGAAGGGGATCTCTCTATGGCTACACCTTC; cdr3_aa: CATSRDVRRGSLYGYTF
clone_size: NA; v_call: TRBV29-1; d_call: NA; j_call: TRBJ1-4; cdr3_nt: TGCAGCGTGACTGAGGGCGACTTGAAAAAACTGTTTTTT; cdr3_aa: CSVTEGDLKKLFF
clone_size: NA; v_call: TRBV5-1; d_call: TRBD1; j_call: TRBJ1-2; cdr3_nt: TGCGCCAGCAGCTTCGGAGACAGGGAATGGTATGGCTACACCTTC; cdr3_aa: CASSFGDREWYGYTF
clone_size: NA; v_call: TRBV9; d_call: TRBD1; j_call: TRBJ2-3; cdr3_nt: TGTGCCAGCAGCCGACAGGGGGCCCTGGATACGCAGTATTTT; cdr3_aa: CASSRQGALDTQYF
clone_size: NA; v_call: TRBV5-8; d_call: TRBD1; j_call: TRBJ1-2; cdr3_nt: TGTGCCAGCAGCCCTGACAGGGCAGCTGGCTACACCTTC; cdr3_aa: CASSPDRAAGYTF
clone_size: NA; v_call: TRBV7-2; d_call: TRBD1; j_call: TRBJ2-7; cdr3_nt: TGTGCCAGCAGCTTAGCTGGGACAGGGTACTACGAGCAGTACTTC; cdr3_aa: CASSLAGTGYYEQYF
clone_size: NA; v_call: TRBV6-5; d_call: NA; j_call: TRBJ2-3; cdr3_nt: TGTGCCAGCAGTTACAGCCCTGGGCTGGGTACGCAGTATTTT; cdr3_aa: CASSYSPGLGTQYF
clone_size: once; v_call: TRBV11-3; d_call: NA; j_call: TRBJ1-4; cdr3_nt: TGTGCCAGCAGCTTAGATGACCAGGGTGGGAATGAAAAACTGTTTTTT; cdr3_aa: CASSLDDQGGNEKLFF
clone_size: NA; v_call: TRBV11-3; d_call: TRBD1; j_call: TRBJ2-7; cdr3_nt: TGTGCCAGCAGCGTGACAGGGCTCGAGCAGTACTTC; cdr3_aa: CASSVTGLEQYF
clone_size: NA; v_call: TRBV27; d_call: NA; j_call: TRBJ1-4; cdr3_nt: TGTGCCAGCAGCCAGGGCGATGAAAAACTGTTTTTT; cdr3_aa: CASSQGDEKLFF
clone_size: NA; v_call: TRBV7-8; d_call: NA; j_call: TRBJ2-5; cdr3_nt: TGTGCCAGCAGCTTAACGGGGGGCGACGAGACCCAGTACTTC; cdr3_aa: CASSLTGGDETQYF
clone_size: few; v_call: TRBV6-4; d_call: TRBD1; j_call: TRBJ1-2; cdr3_nt: TGTGCCAGCAGTGACAACAGGGGGAAGTATGGCTACACCTTC; cdr3_aa: CASSDNRGKYGYTF
clone_size: NA; v_call: TRBV5-5; d_call: NA; j_call: TRBJ2-4; cdr3_nt: TGTGCCAGCGGAGGCTCCCAACTGGCCTTAGCCAAAAACATTCAGTACTTC; cdr3_aa: CASGGSQLALAKNIQYF
clone_size: NA; v_call: TRBV2; d_call: TRBD2; j_call: TRBJ2-2; cdr3_nt: TGTGCCAGCAGCGTAATGGGACTAGCGGGGGTGAACACCGGGGAGCTGTTTTTT; cdr3_aa: CASSVMGLAGVNTGELFF
clone_size: NA; v_call: TRBV2; d_call: NA; j_call: TRBJ1-2; cdr3_nt: TGTGCCAGCAGCCTACAGGCCCCGGACTATTATGGCTACACCTTC; cdr3_aa: CASSLQAPDYYGYTF
clone_size: once; v_call: TRBV5-4; d_call: NA; j_call: TRBJ1-3; cdr3_nt: TGTGCCAGCAGGGGCCCTGCTACTGGAAACACCATATATTTT; cdr3_aa: CASRGPATGNTIYF
clone_size: NA; v_call: TRBV5-1; d_call: TRBD1; j_call: TRBJ2-3; cdr3_nt: TGCGCCAGCAGCTGGGGACAGGGGGGAACAGATACGCAGTATTTT; cdr3_aa: CASSWGQGGTDTQYF
clone_size: NA; v_call: TRBV4-1; d_call: NA; j_call: TRBJ1-1; cdr3_nt: TGCGCCAGCAGCCAAGATCAGGGGTTTGAAGCTTTCTTT; cdr3_aa: CASSQDQGFEAFF
clone_size: NA; v_call: TRBV7-9; d_call: NA; j_call: TRBJ1-4; cdr3_nt: TGTGCCAGCAGCCCACCCGGAGGTGAAAAACTGTTTTTT; cdr3_aa: CASSPPGGEKLFF
clone_size: NA; v_call: TRBV9; d_call: TRBD1; j_call: TRBJ1-6; cdr3_nt: TGTGCCAGCAGCCCGAGGACAGGGTTTTCACCCCTCCACTTT; cdr3_aa: CASSPRTGFSPLHF